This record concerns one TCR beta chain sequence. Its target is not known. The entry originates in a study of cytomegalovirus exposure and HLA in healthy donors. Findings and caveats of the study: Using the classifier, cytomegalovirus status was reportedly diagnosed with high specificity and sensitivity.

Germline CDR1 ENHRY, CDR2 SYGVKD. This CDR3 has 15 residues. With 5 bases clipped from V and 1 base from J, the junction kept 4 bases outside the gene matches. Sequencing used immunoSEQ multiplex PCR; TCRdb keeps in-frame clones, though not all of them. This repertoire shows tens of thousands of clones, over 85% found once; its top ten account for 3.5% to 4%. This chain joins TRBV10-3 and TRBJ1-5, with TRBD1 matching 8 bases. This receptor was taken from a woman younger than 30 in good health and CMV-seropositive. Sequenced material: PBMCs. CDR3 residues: CAISPGQDSNQPQHF. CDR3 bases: TGTGCCATCAGTCCGGGACAGGACAGCAATCAGCCCCAGCATTTT.